This passage covers 15 T cell receptor beta chains from one sample sequenced in a study of T-cell memory formation after mild COVID-19. TCRdb ran MiXCR on the 5' RACE reads and lists one entry per CDR3 protein. The sample contains around 310,000 distinct CDR3 sequences, less than 25% of which appear only once. Sequenced sample: PBMCs or a T cell subset sorted from them (not recorded which). The receptors stem from a young man who had mild COVID-19 (a few samples of this study predate the infection). Cell type and time point are not known.

The chain is built from TRBV12-3 or TRBV12-4 and TRBJ2-7; D may match TRBD1 or TRBD2 (5 bases each). The CDR3 loop spans 14 amino acids. Trimming took 6 bases from V and 6 from J, leaving 18 bases between them. The CDR3 reads CASSPRGRPIEQYF. For the CDR3, the DNA is TGTGCCAGCAGCCCCCGGGGACGGCCTATCGAGCAGTACTTC.

The V and J genes are TRBV28 and TRBJ2-7, with 7 bases identical to TRBD1. The CDR3 spans 16 residues. Germline V gene lookup returns CDR1 MDHEN and CDR2 SYDVKM. V was pared by 2 bases and J by 2 bases, with 9 bases of the junction left unmatched. CDR3 DNA sequence: TGTGCCAGCAGTTTACTGCCTCAGGGGGTCGCCTACGAGCAGTACTTC. It encodes CASSLLPQGVAYEQYF.

This clonotype was seen only a few times. The chain couples TRBV5-1 to TRBJ1-5; TRBD1 agrees at 8 bases. The germline CDR1 and CDR2 sequences are SGHRS and YFSETQ. The CDR3 totals 15 residues. J gave up 4 bases and V 4 bases, and 7 bases lay outside the gene matches. Here the CDR3 DNA reads TGCGCCAGCAGCCAAAGACAGGGGTCGAATCAGCCCCAGCATTTT. It specifies CASSQRQGSNQPQHF. The full variable domain, rest sourced from reference TRBV5-1 and TRBJ1-5, is KAGVTQTPRYLIKTRGQQVTLSCSPISGHRSVSWYQQTPGQGLQFLFEYFSETQRNKGNFPGRFSGRQFSNSRSEMNVSTLELGDSALYLCASSQRQGSNQPQHFGDGTRLSIL.

The V call is TRBV6-2 or TRBV6-3, the J call TRBJ1-2, with no clear D. This CDR3 region has 13 residues. The germline V gene encodes CDR1 MNHEY and CDR2 SVGEGT. Trimming took off 5 bases at V and 4 bases at J, with 11 bases between the two ends. The CDR3 DNA is TGTGCCAGCAGTCCCGGCAGCGCCTATGGCTACACCTTC. Translation gives CASSPGSAYGYTF.

This clonotype occurred a few times. The rearrangement links TRBV20-1 to TRBJ2-3, with 15 bases fitting TRBD2. Unmatched junction bases numbered 8, after V lost 2 bases and J lost 2 bases. Looked up from germline, CDR1 is DFQATT and CDR2 is SNEGSKA (reference sequence). The CDR3 has 18 residues. CDR3 nucleotide sequence: TGCAGTGCTAGAATCCGGACTAGCGGGAGGGAATTCACAGATACGCAGTATTTT. Encoded protein: CSARIRTSGREFTDTQYF.

The genes are TRBV9 and TRBJ2-5, with D possibly being TRBD2 (6 bases). CDR3 length: 14 amino acids. The V end was cut by 4 bases, the J end by 1 base, with 11 bases between. Germline values: CDR1 SGDLS, CDR2 YYNGEE. CDR3 protein: CASSPGTFQETQYF. The CDR3 DNA reads as TGTGCCAGCAGCCCGGGGACTTTCCAAGAGACCCAGTACTTC.

This clonotype occurred a few times. The chain links TRBV20-1 to TRBJ2-2; 7 bases match TRBD2. Germline CDR1 DFQATT, CDR2 SNEGSKA (reference sequence). V shed 3 bases, J shed 14 bases, and the junction held 15 bases outside the gene matches. The CDR3 consists of 14 residues. DNA for the CDR3: TGCAGTGCTAGGCTGCCCTCAGCGGGGCCGCTTCTGTTTTTT. Its protein product is CSARLPSAGPLLFF.

This clonotype has a handful of counts. V usage is TRBV6-6 and J usage is TRBJ2-7, with TRBD1 identical over 7 bases. With V trimmed by 6 bases and J by 3 bases, 14 bases remained unmatched. The CDR3 extends over 16 amino acids. CDR1 is MNHNY, CDR2 SVGAGI, per germline (reference sequence). CDR3 residues: CASSLPPGQFHYEQYV. In DNA, the CDR3 is TGTGCCAGCAGCCTCCCCCCGGGACAGTTCCACTACGAGCAGTACGTC.

The chain employs TRBV25-1 and TRBJ1-2; 10 nucleotides align to TRBD1. There are 16 residues in the CDR3. V was clipped by 1 base and J by 4 bases; unmatched bases: 6. Germline CDR1 and CDR2: MGHDK and SYGVNS. The DNA of the CDR3 is TGTGCCAGCAGTGAATTAGGGACAGGGGACCTCTATGGCTACACCTTC. Protein: CASSELGTGDLYGYTF.

This clonotype was seen a few times. This chain links TRBV20-1 with TRBJ2-5; D remains ambiguous. Germline V CDR1 and CDR2: DFQATT, SNEGSKA (reference sequence). This CDR3 spans 13 amino acids. Trimming cost V 1 base and J 2 bases, with 8 bases left between them. As DNA, the CDR3 is TGCAGTGCTAGAGCTGGTATGCAAGAGACCCAGTACTTC. Amino acids: CSARAGMQETQYF.

This sequence joins TRBV4-3 and TRBJ2-7, with D perhaps assigned TRBD1 or TRBD2 (5 bases each). Trimming shortened V by 4 bases and J by 2 bases, and 12 bases separated the two germline ends. The CDR3 is made up of 14 amino acids. CDR1 and CDR2 from the germline V gene are LGHNA and YSLEER. This CDR3 reads CASSPLLGAYEQYF. In DNA, the CDR3 is TGCGCCAGCAGCCCCCTGCTGGGGGCCTACGAGCAGTACTTC.

This clonotype was observed many times. The chain is built from TRBV18 and TRBJ1-1, with 8 bases lining up with TRBD1. In germline, CDR1 is KGHSH, CDR2 LQKENI. V dropped 5 bases and J dropped 5; count of bases not matched to a gene: 4. This CDR3 contains 13 residues. The CDR3 DNA follows: TGTGCCAGCTCAGACAGGGGCGAGACTGAAGCTTTCTTT. Encoded protein: CASSDRGETEAFF.

The sample holds a few counts of this clonotype. The chain links TRBV20-1 to TRBJ1-2; D unresolved. Trimming took off 3 bases at V and 5 bases at J, with 10 bases between the two ends. The germline CDR1 and CDR2 sequences are DFQATT and SNEGSKA (reference sequence). The CDR3 consists of 12 residues. CDR3 nucleotides: TGCAGTGCTAGGTGGGAGTCATATGGCTACACCTTC. It yields the protein CSARWESYGYTF.

The sample holds many counts of this clonotype. The rearrangement links TRBV7-9 to TRBJ1-6; D not resolved. V gave up 1 base and J gave up 9 bases, with 7 bases separating them. Germline V gene data show CDR1 as SEHNR and CDR2 as FQNEAQ (reference sequence). The CDR3 loop spans 13 amino acids. CDR3 sequence reads: CASSLDYTSPLHF. The CDR3 region has the DNA TGTGCCAGCAGCTTAGATTACACTTCACCCCTCCACTTT.

This clonotype was found a few times. The rearrangement uses TRBV5-6 and TRBJ1-4; 7 bases align to TRBD1. The junction had 4 bases not matched to a gene; V was cut back by 4 bases and J by 7 bases. This CDR3 has 13 amino acids. Germline V gene sequence: CDR1 SGHDT, CDR2 YYEEEE. The CDR3 nucleotides read TGTGCCAGCAGCGGGGGACAGACTGAAAAACTGTTTTTT. It encodes CASSGGQTEKLFF.